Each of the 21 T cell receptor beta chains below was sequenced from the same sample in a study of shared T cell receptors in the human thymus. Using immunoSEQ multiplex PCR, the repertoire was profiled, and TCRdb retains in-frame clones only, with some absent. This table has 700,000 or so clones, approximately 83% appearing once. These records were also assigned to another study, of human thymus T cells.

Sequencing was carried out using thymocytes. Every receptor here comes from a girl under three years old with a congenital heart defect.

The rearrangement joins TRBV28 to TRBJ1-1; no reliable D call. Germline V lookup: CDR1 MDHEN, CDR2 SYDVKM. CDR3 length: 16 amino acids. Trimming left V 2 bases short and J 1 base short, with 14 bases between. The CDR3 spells CASSLEVDGENTEAFF. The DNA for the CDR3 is TGTGCCAGCAGTTTAGAAGTCGACGGGGAGAACACTGAAGCTTTCTTT.

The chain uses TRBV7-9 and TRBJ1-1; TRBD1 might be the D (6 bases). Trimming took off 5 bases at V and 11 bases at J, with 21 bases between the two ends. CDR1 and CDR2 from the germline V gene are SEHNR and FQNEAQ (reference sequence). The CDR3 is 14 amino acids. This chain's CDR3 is CASSQTTGEEGAFF. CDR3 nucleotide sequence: TGTGCCAGCAGCCAAACGACAGGAGAAGAGGGGGCTTTCTTT.

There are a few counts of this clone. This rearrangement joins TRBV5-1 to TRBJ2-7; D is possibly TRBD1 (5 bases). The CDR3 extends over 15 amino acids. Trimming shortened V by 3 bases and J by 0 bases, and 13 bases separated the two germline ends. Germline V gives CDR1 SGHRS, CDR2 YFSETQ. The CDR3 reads CASSSPQGRSYEQYF. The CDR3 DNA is TGCGCCAGCAGCTCCCCTCAGGGCCGCTCCTACGAGCAGTACTTC. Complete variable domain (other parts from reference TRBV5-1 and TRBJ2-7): KAGVTQTPRYLIKTRGQQVTLSCSPISGHRSVSWYQQTPGQGLQFLFEYFSETQRNKGNFPGRFSGRQFSNSRSEMNVSTLELGDSALYLCASSSPQGRSYEQYFGPGTRLTVT.

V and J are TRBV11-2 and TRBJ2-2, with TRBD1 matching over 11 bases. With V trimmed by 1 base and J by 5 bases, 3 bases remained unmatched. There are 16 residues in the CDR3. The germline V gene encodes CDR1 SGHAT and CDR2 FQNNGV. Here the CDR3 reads CASSLVGQGATGELFF. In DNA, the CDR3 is TGTGCCAGCAGCTTAGTAGGACAGGGGGCGACCGGGGAGCTGTTTTTT.

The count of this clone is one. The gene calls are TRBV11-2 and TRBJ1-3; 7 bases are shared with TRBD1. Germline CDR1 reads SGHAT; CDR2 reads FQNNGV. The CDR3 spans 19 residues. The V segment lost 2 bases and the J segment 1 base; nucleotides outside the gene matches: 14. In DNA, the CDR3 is TGTGCCAGCAGCTTATTTCGTGACAGGGTAACATCGTCTGGAAACACCATATATTTT. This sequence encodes CASSLFRDRVTSSGNTIYF.

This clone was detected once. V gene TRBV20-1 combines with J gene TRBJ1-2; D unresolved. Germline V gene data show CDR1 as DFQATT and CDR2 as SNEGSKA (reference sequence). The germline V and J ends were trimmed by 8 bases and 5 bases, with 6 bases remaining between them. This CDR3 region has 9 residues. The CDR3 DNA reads TGCAGTCCAAATTATGGCTACACCTTC. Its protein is CSPNYGYTF.

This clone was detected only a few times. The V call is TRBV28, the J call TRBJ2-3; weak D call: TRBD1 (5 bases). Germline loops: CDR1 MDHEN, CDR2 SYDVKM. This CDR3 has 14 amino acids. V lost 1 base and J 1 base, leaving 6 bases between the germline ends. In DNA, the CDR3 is TGTGCCAGCAGTTTATTACAGGGCACAGATACGCAGTATTTT. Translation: CASSLLQGTDTQYF.

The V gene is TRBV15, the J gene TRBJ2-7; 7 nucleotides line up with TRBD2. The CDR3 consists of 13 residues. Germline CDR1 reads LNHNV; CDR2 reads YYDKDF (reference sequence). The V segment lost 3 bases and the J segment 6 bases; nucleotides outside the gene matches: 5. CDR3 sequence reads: CATSRRLASEQYF. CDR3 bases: TGTGCCACCAGCAGGCGACTAGCAAGCGAGCAGTACTTC.

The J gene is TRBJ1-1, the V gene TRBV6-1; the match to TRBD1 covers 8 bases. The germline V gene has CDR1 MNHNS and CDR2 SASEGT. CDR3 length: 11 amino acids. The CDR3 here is CGATGDAEAFF. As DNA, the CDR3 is TGTGGTGCGACAGGGGACGCTGAAGCTTTCTTT.

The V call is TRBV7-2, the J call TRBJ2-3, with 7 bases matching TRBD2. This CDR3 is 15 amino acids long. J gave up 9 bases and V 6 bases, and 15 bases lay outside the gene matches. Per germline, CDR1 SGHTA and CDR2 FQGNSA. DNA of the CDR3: TGTGCCAGCAGGCCGAGCGGGGCGCGGCAGGCGACGCAGTATTTT. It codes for CASRPSGARQATQYF.

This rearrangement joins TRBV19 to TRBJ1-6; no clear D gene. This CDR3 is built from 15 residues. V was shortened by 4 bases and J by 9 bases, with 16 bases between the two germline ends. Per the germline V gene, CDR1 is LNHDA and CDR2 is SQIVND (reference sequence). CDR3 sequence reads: CASSRPGSGRSPLHF. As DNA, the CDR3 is TGTGCCAGTAGTAGACCGGGGAGCGGCCGTTCACCCCTCCACTTT.

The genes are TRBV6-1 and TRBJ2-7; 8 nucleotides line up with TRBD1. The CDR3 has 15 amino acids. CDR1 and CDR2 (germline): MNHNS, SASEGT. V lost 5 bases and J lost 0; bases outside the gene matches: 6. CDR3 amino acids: CASSSPGQDSYEQYF. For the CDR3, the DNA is TGTGCCAGCAGTAGTCCGGGACAGGACTCCTACGAGCAGTACTTC.

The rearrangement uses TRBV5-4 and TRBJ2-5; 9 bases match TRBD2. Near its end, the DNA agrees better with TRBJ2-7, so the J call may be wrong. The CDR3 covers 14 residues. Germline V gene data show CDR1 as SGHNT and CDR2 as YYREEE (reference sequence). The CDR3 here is CASSRGGGSYEQYF. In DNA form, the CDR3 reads TGTGCCAGCAGCCGCGGGGGGGGATCCTACGAGCAGTACTTC.

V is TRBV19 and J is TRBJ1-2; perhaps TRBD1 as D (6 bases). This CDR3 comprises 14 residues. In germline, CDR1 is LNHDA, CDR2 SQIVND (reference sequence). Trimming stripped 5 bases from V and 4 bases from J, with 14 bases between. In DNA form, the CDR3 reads TGTGCCAGTAGTCCCCTAGGACAGCTCTATGGCTACACCTTC. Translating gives CASSPLGQLYGYTF.

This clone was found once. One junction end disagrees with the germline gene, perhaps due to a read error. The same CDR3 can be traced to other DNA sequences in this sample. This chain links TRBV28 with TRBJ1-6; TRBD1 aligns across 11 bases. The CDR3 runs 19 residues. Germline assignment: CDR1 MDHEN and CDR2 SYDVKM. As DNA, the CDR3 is TGTGCCAGCAGTTTGGTCTATAGGACAGGGGGCCGGTATAATTCCCCCCTCCACTTT. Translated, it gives CASSLVYRTGGRYNSPLHF. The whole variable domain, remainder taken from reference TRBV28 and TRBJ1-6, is DVKVTQSSRYLVKRTGEKVFLECVQDMDHENMFWYRQDPGLGLRLIYFSYDVKMKEKGDIPEGYSVSREKKERFSLILESASTNQTSMYLCASSLVYRTGGRYNSPLHFGNGTRLTVT.

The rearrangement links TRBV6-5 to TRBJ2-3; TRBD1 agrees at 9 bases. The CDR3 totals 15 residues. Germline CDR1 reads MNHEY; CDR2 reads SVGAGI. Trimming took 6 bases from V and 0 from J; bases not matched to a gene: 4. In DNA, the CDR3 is TGTGCCAGCAGCCCGGGACAGGGCAGCACAGATACGCAGTATTTT. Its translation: CASSPGQGSTDTQYF.

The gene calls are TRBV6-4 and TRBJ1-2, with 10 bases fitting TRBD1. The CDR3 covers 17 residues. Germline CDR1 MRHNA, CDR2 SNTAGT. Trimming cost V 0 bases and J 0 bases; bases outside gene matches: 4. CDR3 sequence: CASSDSWDRGANYGYTF. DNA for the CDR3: TGTGCCAGCAGTGACTCGTGGGACAGGGGAGCTAACTATGGCTACACCTTC.

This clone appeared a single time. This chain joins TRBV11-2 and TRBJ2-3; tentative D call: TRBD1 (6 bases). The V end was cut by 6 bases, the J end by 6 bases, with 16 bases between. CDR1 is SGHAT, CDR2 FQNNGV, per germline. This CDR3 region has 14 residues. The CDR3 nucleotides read TGTGCCAGCAGTTTCAGGGGTCGTGGTGATACGCAGTATTTT. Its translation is CASSFRGRGDTQYF.

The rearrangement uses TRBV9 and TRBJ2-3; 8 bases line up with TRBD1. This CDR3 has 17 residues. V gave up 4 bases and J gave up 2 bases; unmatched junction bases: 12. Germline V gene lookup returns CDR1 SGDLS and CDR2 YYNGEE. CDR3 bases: TGTGCCAGCAGCCGCAAGGGACAGGCGGCACACACAGATACGCAGTATTTT. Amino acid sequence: CASSRKGQAAHTDTQYF.

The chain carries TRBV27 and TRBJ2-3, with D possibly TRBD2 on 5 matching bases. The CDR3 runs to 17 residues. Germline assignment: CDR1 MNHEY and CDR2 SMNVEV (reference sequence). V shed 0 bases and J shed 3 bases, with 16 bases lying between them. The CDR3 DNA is TGTGCCAGCAGTTTATCCCGGCGAGGCGGGTCGACAGATACGCAGTATTTT. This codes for CASSLSRRGGSTDTQYF.

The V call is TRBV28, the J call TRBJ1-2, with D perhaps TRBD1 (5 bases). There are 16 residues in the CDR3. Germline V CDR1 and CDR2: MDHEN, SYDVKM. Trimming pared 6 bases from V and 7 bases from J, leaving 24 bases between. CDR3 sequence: CASSPGVGQGVSGYTF. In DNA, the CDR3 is TGTGCCAGCAGCCCTGGGGTAGGGCAGGGTGTGAGTGGCTACACCTTC.